This entry lists 18 T cell receptor beta chains sequenced from one sample in a study of T cell changes during pregnancy in multiple sclerosis (dated by TCRdb to between 2019 and 2020). Library generation was performed with the immunoSEQ multiplex PCR assay. TCRdb re-hosts the immuneACCESS table, in-frame sequences only. Its copies lack some clones; in the studies checked, an unresolved V gene accounts for under half of them, and the cause for the rest is not known. Across this sample there are 40,000 to 60,000 clones, with roughly 92% seen only once. Of the sample, approximately 0.61% is held by the ten largest clones. Sequenced material: CD4+ T cells from peripheral blood mononuclear cells, taken in the third trimester of pregnancy. These receptor sequences come from a female donor with multiple sclerosis, enrolled in a pregnancy study.

V usage is TRBV28 and J usage is TRBJ2-3; 11 bases fit TRBD2. CDR1 is MDHEN, CDR2 SYDVKM, per germline. This CDR3 comprises 16 residues. V dropped 4 bases and J dropped 2; count of bases not matched to a gene: 5. As DNA, the CDR3 is TGTGCCAGCAGTTCACATAGCGGGAGGGACACAGATACGCAGTATTTT. Its protein is CASSSHSGRDTDTQYF.

V and J are TRBV15 and TRBJ1-4, with 9 bases identical to TRBD1. Unmatched junction bases numbered 6, after V lost 5 bases and J lost 8 bases. Germline loops: CDR1 LNHNV, CDR2 YYDKDF (reference sequence). This CDR3 contains 14 residues. The CDR3 DNA reads as TGTGCCACCAGCCCGGGACAGGGAACCGAAAAACTGTTTTTT. Amino acids: CATSPGQGTEKLFF.

The gene calls are TRBV18 and TRBJ2-6; TRBD1 matches at 7 bases. The CDR3 has 15 residues. V lost 5 bases and J lost 2; bases outside the gene matches: 3. Germline loops: CDR1 KGHSH, CDR2 LQKENI. CDR3 amino acids: CASSSDRAGANVLTF. DNA of the CDR3: TGTGCCAGCTCAAGTGACAGGGCTGGGGCCAACGTCCTGACTTTC.

V is TRBV29-1 and J is TRBJ2-7; D is possibly TRBD2 (5 bases). This CDR3 is built from 12 residues. Per germline, CDR1 SQVTM and CDR2 ANQGSEA. The V end lost 6 bases, the J end lost 2 bases, and 11 bases lay between the germline ends. The CDR3 nucleotides are TGCAGCGTGAAGGACTCCCCCTACGAGCAGTACTTC. Translated, it gives CSVKDSPYEQYF.

The chain has TRBV7-3 and TRBJ1-2; D gene ambiguous. The germline CDR1 and CDR2 sequences are SGHTA and FQGTGA. This CDR3 region has 13 residues. The V end lost 2 bases, the J end lost 3 bases, and 7 bases lay between the germline ends. Here the CDR3 reads CASSLDDYYGYTF. CDR3 sequence (DNA): TGTGCCAGCAGCTTAGACGACTACTATGGCTACACCTTC. The variable domain in full, completed from reference TRBV7-3 and TRBJ1-2, reads GAGVSQTPSNKVTEKGKYVELRCDPISGHTALYWYRQSLGQGPEFLIYFQGTGAADDSGLPNDRFFAVRPEGSVSTLKIQRTERGDSAVYLCASSLDDYYGYTFGSGTRLTVV.

CDR3 coding DNA: TGTGCCAGCAGCGTAGTAGTGAACACTGAAGCTTTCTTT. This translates into CASSVVVNTEAFF. V usage is TRBV9 and J usage is TRBJ1-1, with D uncertain. Germline loops: CDR1 SGDLS, CDR2 YYNGEE. The V end lost 0 bases, the J end lost 0 bases, and 3 bases lay between the germline ends. CDR3 size: 13 residues.

This chain connects TRBV28 to TRBJ2-5; D is possibly TRBD1 (6 bases). There are 15 residues in the CDR3. CDR1 and CDR2 (germline): MDHEN, SYDVKM. Trimming left V 4 bases short and J 0 bases short, with 12 bases between. CDR3 in amino acids: CASSWVGQNQETQYF. The CDR3 DNA reads TGTGCCAGCAGTTGGGTAGGACAGAACCAAGAGACCCAGTACTTC.

The V gene is TRBV5-1, the J gene TRBJ2-3; D gene unclear. Looked up from germline, CDR1 is SGHRS and CDR2 is YFSETQ. Trimming removed 4 bases from V and 4 bases from J, with 7 bases in between. This CDR3 has 12 residues. CDR3 sequence reads: CASSGRADTQYF. CDR3 DNA: TGCGCCAGCAGCGGTCGGGCAGATACGCAGTATTTT.

The V and J genes are TRBV28 and TRBJ1-1, with TRBD1 as a possible D gene (6 bases). Trimming removed 3 bases from V and 2 bases from J, with 13 bases in between. The CDR3 is 15 amino acids. Germline V gene lookup returns CDR1 MDHEN and CDR2 SYDVKM. As DNA, the CDR3 is TGTGCCAGCAGTTTCCCCACGGGGGGCAACACTGAAGCTTTCTTT. This gives the protein CASSFPTGGNTEAFF.

The CDR3: CASSQEGEQFF. DNA of the CDR3: TGTGCCAGCAGTCAGGAGGGTGAGCAGTTCTTC. J is TRBJ2-1 and V is TRBV5-4; TRBD2 is a possible D gene (6 bases). CDR1 SGHNT and CDR2 YYREEE come from the germline V gene (reference sequence). Trimming removed 5 bases from V and 9 bases from J, with 9 bases in between. This CDR3 is built from 11 residues. Full variable domain (outside the CDR3, taken from reference TRBV5-4 and TRBJ2-1): ETGVTQSPTHLIKTRGQQVTLRCSSQSGHNTVSWYQQALGQGPQFIFQYYREEENGRGNFPPRFSGLQFPNYSSELNVNALELDDSALYLCASSQEGEQFFGPGTRLTVL.

V is TRBV5-6 and J is TRBJ1-1; TRBD1 matches at 8 bases. V shed 0 bases and J 4 bases; nucleotides not matched to a gene: 11. Germline loops: CDR1 SGHDT, CDR2 YYEEEE. The CDR3 length is 17 residues. CDR3 nucleotide sequence: TGTGCCAGCAGCTTGGGAGGGACAGGCCTCTGGGTCACTGAAGCTTTCTTT. It encodes CASSLGGTGLWVTEAFF.

The chain combines TRBV5-8 with TRBJ1-1; D is perhaps TRBD1 (5 bases). Trimming shortened V by 2 bases and J by 8 bases, and 7 bases separated the two germline ends. The CDR3 runs 11 residues. Germline lookup yields CDR1 SGHTS and CDR2 YDEGEE. The CDR3 sequence: CASSFRAEAFF. CDR3 in DNA: TGTGCCAGCAGCTTCAGGGCAGAAGCTTTCTTT.

This clone was seen once. The gene calls are TRBV9 and TRBJ2-1; 11 bases fit TRBD1. CDR3 size: 16 residues. Losses at the gene ends were 1 base for V and 4 bases for J; bases not matched to a gene: 4. CDR1 is SGDLS and CDR2 is YYNGEE in the germline V gene. CDR3 residues: CASSVRDRGLYNEQFF. CDR3 coding DNA: TGTGCCAGCAGCGTAAGGGACAGGGGGTTATACAATGAGCAGTTCTTC. Using reference TRBV9 and TRBJ2-1 for the parts outside the CDR3, the full variable domain is DSGVTQTPKHLITATGQRVTLRCSPRSGDLSVYWYQQSLDQGLQFLIQYYNGEERAKGNILERFSAQQFPDLHSELNLSSLELGDSALYFCASSVRDRGLYNEQFFGPGTRLTVL.

The count of this clone is one. The V gene is TRBV6-1, the J gene TRBJ2-3, with D tentatively TRBD1 (6 bases). Germline CDR1 reads MNHNS; CDR2 reads SASEGT. This CDR3 is built from 16 residues. V lost 2 bases, J lost 3 bases, and 15 bases lay in between. CDR3 sequence (DNA): TGTGCCAGCAGTGAAAGGGTGACAGGTACAACAGATACGCAGTATTTT. Translated: CASSERVTGTTDTQYF.

The V call is TRBV11-2, the J call TRBJ2-7; D gene unclear. Germline-derived CDR1 and CDR2 are SGHAT and FQNNGV. The CDR3 extends over 14 amino acids. Trimming shortened V by 5 bases and J by 4 bases, and 15 bases separated the two germline ends. The CDR3 sequence is CASSHPVTSYEQYF. The CDR3 DNA reads TGTGCCAGCAGCCATCCCGTGACAAGTTACGAGCAGTACTTC.

The chain carries TRBV5-6 and TRBJ2-7; perhaps TRBD1 as D (5 bases). CDR3 length equals 12 residues. V was trimmed by 7 bases and J by 4 bases, leaving 12 bases between them. CDR1 is SGHDT and CDR2 is YYEEEE in the germline V gene. The CDR3 DNA is TGTGCCAGCGGTGGACAAAATTACGAGCAGTACTTC. It specifies CASGGQNYEQYF.

The chain recombines TRBV30 with TRBJ2-1; 7 bases are a match to TRBD2. CDR3 length: 14 residues. Germline assignment: CDR1 GTSNPN and CDR2 SVGIG (reference sequence). V trimming: 2 bases; J trimming: 10 bases; junction bases outside the gene matches: 11. CDR3 in amino acids: CAWSSGTTLEEQFF. CDR3 sequence (DNA): TGTGCCTGGAGTTCCGGGACTACGCTTGAGGAGCAGTTCTTC.

The chain combines TRBV6-4 with TRBJ2-3, with D perhaps matching TRBD2 (6 bases). CDR3 length: 17 residues. V lost 0 bases and J lost 0, with 13 bases in between. CDR1 is MRHNA and CDR2 is SNTAGT in the germline V gene. The DNA of the CDR3 is TGTGCCAGCAGTGACTCGGCTCTAGCGACTAGCACAGATACGCAGTATTTT. Translation: CASSDSALATSTDTQYF.